Shown below are 19 T cell receptor beta chains from a single sample sequenced in a study of T-cell reconstitution after alpha-beta-depleted transplantation in children. The TCRbeta library was prepared with unique molecular identifiers. TCRdb passed the PCR reads through MiXCR, listing each CDR3 protein once. Here the sample spans around 15,000 distinct CDR3 sequences, roughly 7.6% being singletons. Sequencing used PBMCs, mostly from graft donor cells, obtained 60 days after TCRalphabeta/CD19-depleted stem cell transplant. The origin of the receptors is a boy younger than two who had a stem cell transplant for Wiskott-Aldrich syndrome, so the T cells may come from the graft donor.

There are many counts of this clonotype. The chain links TRBV5-1 to TRBJ2-5; 7 bases align to TRBD2. Germline V gene data show CDR1 as SGHRS and CDR2 as YFSETQ. V trimming: 3 bases; J trimming: 1 base; junction bases outside the gene matches: 3. There are 14 residues in the CDR3. The CDR3 here is CASSWGLTQETQYF. The CDR3 nucleotides are TGCGCCAGCAGCTGGGGACTAACCCAAGAGACCCAGTACTTC.

The rearrangement joins TRBV19 to TRBJ1-5, with D perhaps TRBD1 (5 bases). The CDR3 runs 16 residues. The germline V gene encodes CDR1 LNHDA and CDR2 SQIVND (reference sequence). Between the trimmed V and J ends, which lost 4 bases and 5 bases, there was a span of 18 bases. In DNA, the CDR3 is TGTGCCAGTAGTACCCGGACATACTCTTATCATCAGCCCCAGCATTTT. It codes for CASSTRTYSYHQPQHF. Drawing the rest from reference TRBV19 and TRBJ1-5, the complete variable domain is DGGITQSPKYLFRKEGQNVTLSCEQNLNHDAMYWYRQDPGQGLRLIYYSQIVNDFQKGDIAEGYSVSREKKESFPLTVTSAQKNPTAFYLCASSTRTYSYHQPQHFGDGTRLSIL.

This clonotype has ten or more counts. V usage is TRBV10-3 and J usage is TRBJ1-1; a possible D gene is TRBD1 (5 bases). CDR3 length: 13 amino acids. The V end lost 10 bases, the J end lost 1 base, and 13 bases lay between the germline ends. Germline V gene lookup returns CDR1 ENHRY and CDR2 SYGVKD. The CDR3 reads CATKGRGNTEAFF. DNA for the CDR3: TGTGCCACTAAGGGGCGAGGGAACACTGAAGCTTTCTTT.

This clonotype was recorded many times. V gene TRBV6-2 or TRBV6-3 combines with J gene TRBJ2-2, with D unresolved. The CDR3 sequence is 14 residues long. V dropped 8 bases and J dropped 0 bases, with 10 bases sitting between them. The germline V gene encodes CDR1 MNHEY and CDR2 SVGEGT. The CDR3 loop is CASLREANTGELFF. DNA of the CDR3: TGTGCCAGCTTGAGAGAGGCGAACACCGGGGAGCTGTTTTTT.

On this clonotype itself: A much larger clone lies one base from this, so it may be a read error. The chain recombines TRBV11-2 with TRBJ2-7, with a weak D call TRBD1 (8 bases). V lost 6 bases to trimming and J lost 6 bases, with 18 bases between them. CDR3 length equals 14 residues. Germline loops: CDR1 SGHAT, CDR2 FQNNGV. The CDR3 sequence: CASRHTGGALEQYF. CDR3 nucleotide sequence: TGTGCCAGCAGGCACACAGGGGGGGCTCTCGAGCAGTACTTC.

This chain uses TRBV30 with TRBJ2-7, with D uncertain. Germline lookup yields CDR1 GTSNPN and CDR2 SVGIG (reference sequence). The CDR3 totals 12 residues. V shed 0 bases and J shed 6 bases, with 9 bases lying between them. This CDR3 is CAWSVPPTEQYF. CDR3 DNA sequence: TGTGCCTGGAGTGTACCCCCCACCGAGCAGTACTTC.

This clonotype was observed at least ten times. This chain connects TRBV5-7 to TRBJ2-7, with D uncertain. TRBV5-7 is filed as an ORF, its function uncertain. V was shortened by 5 bases and J by 3 bases, with 18 bases between the two germline ends. CDR3 length equals 15 residues. The CDR3: CASRLGWAGYYEQYF. CDR3 in DNA: TGTGCCAGCAGACTGGGGTGGGCCGGATACTACGAGCAGTACTTC.

This clonotype came up many times. The rearrangement links TRBV6-5 to TRBJ1-1, with no clear D. Trimming took 4 bases from V and 3 from J, leaving 12 bases between them. This CDR3 is 14 amino acids long. Germline CDR1 MNHEY, CDR2 SVGAGI. This CDR3 reads CASSLSARDTEAFF. The DNA for the CDR3 is TGTGCCAGCAGTTTGTCGGCGAGGGACACTGAAGCTTTCTTT.

This clonotype was seen a handful of times. The chain uses TRBV12-3 or TRBV12-4 and TRBJ2-2, with D unclear. The CDR3 loop spans 13 amino acids. V was trimmed by 6 bases and J by 7 bases, leaving 12 bases between them. CDR3 protein: CASSPSWGGELFF. The CDR3 DNA is TGTGCCAGCAGCCCCTCTTGGGGCGGGGAGCTGTTTTTT.

This clonotype was seen at least ten times. The chain employs TRBV3-1 and TRBJ1-1; D is unresolved. Trimming left V 0 bases short and J 0 bases short, with 14 bases between. The CDR3 contains 17 residues. The germline gives CDR1 LGHDT, CDR2 YNNKEL (reference sequence). The CDR3 coding sequence is TGTGCCAGCAGCCAAGATACCGGACTTATTATGAACACTGAAGCTTTCTTT. Translated, it gives CASSQDTGLIMNTEAFF.

The sample holds many counts of this clonotype. This rearrangement joins TRBV20-1 to TRBJ2-3; a weak D match, TRBD1 (6 bases). The CDR3 is 12 amino acids. V gave up 6 bases and J gave up 10 bases, with 17 bases separating them. Per germline, CDR1 DFQATT and CDR2 SNEGSKA (reference sequence). CDR3 amino acids: CSALQGTGPQYF. The CDR3 nucleotides are TGCAGTGCGCTACAGGGAACAGGGCCGCAGTATTTT.

This clonotype was seen many times. This chain uses TRBV29-1 with TRBJ2-3, with a weak D call TRBD1 (5 bases). V shed 5 bases and J shed 3 bases, with 9 bases lying between them. CDR3 length equals 12 residues. The germline V gene has CDR1 SQVTM and CDR2 ANQGSEA. In nucleotides, the CDR3 is TGCAGCGTTTCAGGGCAGACAGATACGCAGTATTTT. Its translation is CSVSGQTDTQYF.

This clonotype was observed at least ten times. The chain couples TRBV6-1 to TRBJ1-5; the D is unclear. The V and J ends lost 3 bases and 2 bases respectively, with 17 bases between them. This CDR3 has 17 amino acids. Germline CDR1 reads MNHNS; CDR2 reads SASEGT. CDR3 coding DNA: TGTGCCAGCAGTGAGGGAATCGACCCACGGGGCAATCAGCCCCAGCATTTT. It translates to CASSEGIDPRGNQPQHF.

This clonotype was seen a few times. J is TRBJ1-3 and V is TRBV20-1; D not resolved. Between the trimmed V and J ends, which lost 0 bases and 2 bases, there was a span of 8 bases. The CDR3 spans 14 residues. The germline V gene encodes CDR1 DFQATT and CDR2 SNEGSKA (reference sequence). This CDR3 is CSARDYFAGNTIYF. The CDR3 nucleotides read TGCAGTGCTAGAGATTACTTCGCTGGAAACACCATATATTTT.

This clonotype was seen ten or more times. CDR3 DNA sequence: TGTGCCAGCAGTTTAGCGGGGACCCAAGAGACCCAGTACTTC. Amino acids: CASSLAGTQETQYF. This chain joins TRBV12-3 or TRBV12-4 and TRBJ2-5; D possibly matches TRBD1 or TRBD2 (5 bases each). This CDR3 has 14 residues. V gave up 0 bases and J gave up 1 base, with 6 bases separating them.

This clonotype came up many times. The chain joins TRBV5-1 to TRBJ2-1, with D hard to call. Germline CDR1 reads SGHRS; CDR2 reads YFSETQ. The length of the CDR3 is 17 residues. Trimming took 4 bases from V and 0 from J, leaving 17 bases between them. CDR3 DNA sequence: TGCGCCAGCAGCACCCACACGGGCGGAAGCTCCTACAATGAGCAGTTCTTC. It specifies CASSTHTGGSSYNEQFF.

Sample share makes this clonotype medium-sized. The CDR3 region has the DNA TGTGCCAGCAGTTTAACTTCGACAGGAAACTATGGCTACACCTTC. This encodes CASSLTSTGNYGYTF. V gene TRBV28 combines with J gene TRBJ1-2; tentatively, D is TRBD1 (6 bases). CDR1 is MDHEN and CDR2 is SYDVKM in the germline V gene. The CDR3 runs to 15 residues. The V and J ends lost 2 bases and 2 bases respectively, with 12 bases between them.

There are many counts of this clonotype. CDR3 sequence reads: CASRFNSFSGNTIYF. The CDR3 DNA reads TGTGCCAGCCGATTCAACTCCTTCTCTGGAAACACCATATATTTT. This sequence joins TRBV28 and TRBJ1-3; no clear D gene. The V end was cut by 8 bases, the J end by 0 bases, with 14 bases between. Germline V gives CDR1 MDHEN, CDR2 SYDVKM. This CDR3 is built from 15 residues.

This clonotype was observed many times. The J gene is TRBJ2-1, the V gene TRBV9, with 13 nucleotides matching TRBD2. The germline CDR1 and CDR2 sequences are SGDLS and YYNGEE. This CDR3 has 15 residues. After removal of 5 bases from V and 10 bases from J, the junction contained 9 bases not matched to a gene. CDR3 DNA sequence: TGTGCCAGCAGTCTTACTAGCGGGGGGGCGGAGGAGCAGTTCTTC. Its protein product is CASSLTSGGAEEQFF.